This T cell receptor beta chain was identified during a study of blood T cell repertoires in COVID-19. Overall study: Samples taken during acute and convalescent COVID-19 were collected in the United States, Italy and Spain.

Profiled with immunoSEQ multiplex PCR; TCRdb holds only in-frame clones, not every one. The sample lists around 62,000 clones; 88% were seen once. Trimming shortened V by 1 base and J by 1 base, and 10 bases separated the two germline ends. The germline gives CDR1 MDHEN, CDR2 SYDVKM. This CDR3 contains 15 residues. Sequences were obtained from peripheral blood. The chain joins TRBV28 to TRBJ2-5; tentatively, D is TRBD2 (5 bases). The source of this sequence is a human donor in a cohort sampled during active COVID-19. The CDR3 loop reads CASSLLPGIQETQYF. The CDR3 region has the DNA TGTGCCAGCAGTTTATTACCGGGGATCCAAGAGACCCAGTACTTC.